This T cell receptor (beta chain) is from a study of T-cell reconstitution after alpha-beta-depleted transplantation in children. As to this clonotype: Its cognate antigen is unknown.

The study, taken as a whole, reports: About two months after transplant, alpha-beta T cells reportedly came from several hundred expanded graft clones. It was surviving recipient T cells and thymic progenitors that gave some patients high TCRbeta diversity at day 60.

Unique molecular identifiers were used in preparing the TCRbeta library. TCRdb redid the calling of the PCR reads with MiXCR, one entry per CDR3 protein. The profile shows more than 300,000 distinct CDR3 sequences, roughly 15% of them singletons. The CDR3 length is 19 residues. After removal of 2 bases from V and 0 bases from J, the junction contained 8 bases not matched to a gene. CDR1 KGHSH and CDR2 LQKENI come from the germline V gene. Sample: PBMCs, mostly from graft donor cells, taken 360 days after TCRalphabeta/CD19-depleted stem cell transplant. This clonotype originated in a male patient aged 2 to 9 who had a stem cell transplant for acute lymphoblastic leukemia, so the T cells may come from the graft donor. The V gene is TRBV18, the J gene TRBJ2-6, with 9 bases aligning to TRBD1. The CDR3 protein is CASSPMKGQGLSGANVLTF. DNA of the CDR3: TGTGCCAGCTCACCAATGAAGGGACAGGGCCTCTCTGGGGCCAACGTCCTGACTTTC.